Presented here are 19 T cell receptor beta chains from one specimen sequenced in a study of cytomegalovirus exposure and HLA in healthy donors. Here immunoSEQ multiplex PCR was the method, and the copy in TCRdb shows in-frame clones only, minus some. The data show roughly 180,000 clones, with roughly 82% seen just once and approximately 7% held by the top ten. The sample taken for sequencing was PBMCs. These receptors were taken from a young man in good health and CMV-seropositive.

This clone was seen only a few times. The chain uses TRBV6-4 and TRBJ2-7, with a tentative D call TRBD1 (5 bases). The germline V gene encodes CDR1 MRHNA and CDR2 SNTAGT. This CDR3 comprises 15 residues. Between the trimmed V and J ends, which lost 3 bases and 0 bases, there was a span of 12 bases. The CDR3 bases are TGTGCCAGCAGTGAAACCGACAGCAGCTCCTACGAGCAGTACTTC. It translates to CASSETDSSSYEQYF.

The chain combines TRBV4-1 with TRBJ2-4; maybe TRBD2 (5 bases). The germline V gene has CDR1 MGHRA and CDR2 YSYEKL. Trimming shortened V by 4 bases and J by 5 bases, and 12 bases separated the two germline ends. There are 14 residues in the CDR3. The CDR3, as DNA: TGCGCCAGCAGCCTACCCGGGATCCAAAACATTCAGTACTTC. Encoded protein: CASSLPGIQNIQYF.

The rearrangement uses TRBV19 and TRBJ2-3, with 7 bases aligning to TRBD1. CDR1 is LNHDA, CDR2 SQIVND, per germline (reference sequence). Trimming took 4 bases from V and 1 from J; bases not matched to a gene: 5. The CDR3 covers 15 residues. The CDR3 sequence: CASSTRGLGTDTQYF. DNA of the CDR3: TGTGCCAGTAGTACGAGGGGGCTCGGCACAGATACGCAGTATTTT.

The chain links TRBV7-2 to TRBJ2-7, with D uncertain. The CDR3 is 11 residues long. V lost 4 bases and J lost 3, with 4 bases in between. CDR1 and CDR2 from the germline V gene are SGHTA and FQGNSA. This chain's CDR3 is CASSWSYEQYF. DNA of the CDR3: TGTGCCAGCAGCTGGAGCTACGAGCAGTACTTC.

J is TRBJ1-1 and V is TRBV7-2; no reliable D call. Trimming took off 1 base at V and 7 bases at J, with 16 bases between the two ends. From germline, CDR1 is SGHTA and CDR2 FQGNSA. The CDR3 is 15 residues long. In DNA form, the CDR3 reads TGTGCCAGCAGCTTAGGTTCGGTACGGAGTTATGAAGCTTTCTTT. Translating it yields CASSLGSVRSYEAFF.

The DNA of the CDR3 is TGCGCCAGCAGCTTGGTAGGGGAGGGTACGGCTGAAGCTTTCTTT. Translation: CASSLVGEGTAEAFF. The chain employs TRBV5-1 and TRBJ1-1; a weak D match, TRBD1 (5 bases). V lost 0 bases to trimming and J lost 6 bases, with 15 bases between them. CDR1 is SGHRS and CDR2 is YFSETQ in the germline V gene. This CDR3 is built from 15 residues.

V usage is TRBV9 and J usage is TRBJ1-5; D might be TRBD1 (5 bases). Germline lookup yields CDR1 SGDLS and CDR2 YYNGEE. V gave up 4 bases and J gave up 5 bases, with 13 bases separating them. This CDR3 is built from 14 residues. This CDR3 reads CASSSMGGDQPQHF. As DNA, the CDR3 is TGTGCCAGCAGCTCTATGGGGGGGGATCAGCCCCAGCATTTT.

This chain joins TRBV7-9 and TRBJ2-1, with a weak D call TRBD2 (5 bases). V shed 1 base and J shed 7 bases, with 14 bases lying between them. Germline values: CDR1 SEHNR, CDR2 FQNEAQ (reference sequence). The length of the CDR3 is 15 residues. The CDR3 nucleotides are TGTGCCAGCAGCTTAGTTTTCGGGGATAGTAATGAGCAGTTCTTC. This codes for CASSLVFGDSNEQFF. Combining the CDR3 with reference TRBV7-9 and TRBJ2-1 gives the whole variable domain DTGVSQNPRHKITKRGQNVTFRCDPISEHNRLYWYRQTLGQGPEFLTYFQNEAQLEKSRLLSDRFSAERPKGSFSTLEIQRTEQGDSAMYLCASSLVFGDSNEQFFGPGTRLTVL.

This clone rates as medium-sized. The rearrangement uses TRBV28 and TRBJ2-5, with 11 nucleotides matching TRBD1. Trimming removed 5 bases from V and 0 bases from J; junction bases left unmatched: 5. The CDR3 covers 16 residues. Germline V gene lookup returns CDR1 MDHEN and CDR2 SYDVKM. CDR3 coding DNA: TGTGCCAGCAGTCCGGACAGGGGGCGAAACCAAGAGACCCAGTACTTC. It is translated as CASSPDRGRNQETQYF.

A single count supports this clone. The chain joins TRBV19 to TRBJ1-5; D is perhaps TRBD1 (5 bases). Per germline, CDR1 LNHDA and CDR2 SQIVND (reference sequence). The CDR3 runs to 14 residues. Trimming removed 5 bases at V and 3 bases at J, with 11 bases between. Here the CDR3 reads CASSWGGNNQPQHF. The CDR3, as DNA: TGTGCCAGTAGTTGGGGGGGTAACAATCAGCCCCAGCATTTT.

The V gene is TRBV9, the J gene TRBJ1-2; 8 nucleotides match TRBD1. V lost 3 bases to trimming and J lost 6 bases; unmatched junction nucleotides: 4. CDR3 length: 13 amino acids. Germline assignment: CDR1 SGDLS and CDR2 YYNGEE. CDR3 amino acids: CASSATGGHGYTF. The CDR3, as DNA: TGTGCCAGCAGCGCTACAGGGGGGCATGGCTACACCTTC. Combining the CDR3 with reference TRBV9 and TRBJ1-2 gives the whole variable domain DSGVTQTPKHLITATGQRVTLRCSPRSGDLSVYWYQQSLDQGLQFLIQYYNGEERAKGNILERFSAQQFPDLHSELNLSSLELGDSALYFCASSATGGHGYTFGSGTRLTVV.

The rearrangement joins TRBV9 to TRBJ2-1; 8 positions agree with TRBD2. This CDR3 contains 15 residues. The germline CDR1 and CDR2 sequences are SGDLS and YYNGEE. The ends lost 4 bases at V and 5 bases at J; junction bases unmatched: 8. CDR3 DNA: TGTGCCAGCAGCCTACCGGGAGGGCGGGACAATGAGCAGTTCTTC. Protein: CASSLPGGRDNEQFF.

The rearrangement links TRBV5-4 to TRBJ1-2; D is unresolved. The CDR3 is 13 residues long. The V gene lost 7 bases and the J gene lost 2 bases, with 12 bases spanning the gap. CDR1 SGHNT and CDR2 YYREEE come from the germline V gene (reference sequence). CDR3 region: CASGEGTNYGYTF. CDR3 nucleotide sequence: TGTGCCAGCGGGGAGGGAACCAACTATGGCTACACCTTC.

The V gene is TRBV27, the J gene TRBJ1-1; possibly TRBD1 for D (6 bases). CDR1 is MNHEY, CDR2 SMNVEV, per germline (reference sequence). The CDR3 length is 15 residues. V lost 6 bases and J lost 1, with 15 bases in between. Written as DNA, the CDR3 is TGTGCCAGCAGGCCCTACAGGGAAACGAACACTGAAGCTTTCTTT. This encodes CASRPYRETNTEAFF.

The rearrangement joins TRBV7-6 to TRBJ2-3; 13 positions agree with TRBD2. Germline values: CDR1 SGHVS, CDR2 FNYEAQ. The V gene end was trimmed by 1 base and the J gene end by 3 bases; junction bases not matched to a gene: 4. This CDR3 has 17 residues. The CDR3 here is CASSLGTSGSATDTQYF. The DNA for the CDR3 is TGTGCCAGCAGCTTAGGGACTAGCGGGAGCGCGACAGATACGCAGTATTTT.

The genes are TRBV7-3 and TRBJ2-7; 7 nucleotides agree with TRBD2. CDR3 length: 14 amino acids. Germline-derived CDR1 and CDR2 are SGHTA and FQGTGA. The V segment lost 5 bases and the J segment 3 bases; nucleotides outside the gene matches: 7. The CDR3 spells CASSEAGGSYEQYF. The CDR3 DNA is TGTGCCAGCAGCGAGGCGGGCGGGAGCTACGAGCAGTACTTC. The complete variable domain, with remaining parts taken from reference TRBV7-3 and TRBJ2-7, reads GAGVSQTPSNKVTEKGKYVELRCDPISGHTALYWYRQSLGQGPEFLIYFQGTGAADDSGLPNDRFFAVRPEGSVSTLKIQRTERGDSAVYLCASSEAGGSYEQYFGPGTRLTVT.

The genes are TRBV10-3 and TRBJ2-1; possibly TRBD2 for D (6 bases). Trimming removed 0 bases at V and 7 bases at J, with 16 bases between. The CDR3 loop spans 16 amino acids. In germline, CDR1 is ENHRY, CDR2 SYGVKD. Written as DNA, the CDR3 is TGTGCCATCAGTGAGTCTTTGGCGGGATTAAGGAATGAGCAGTTCTTC. The encoded protein is CAISESLAGLRNEQFF.

Here the CDR3 reads CASSQLGSEQYF. CDR3 sequence (DNA): TGCGCCAGCAGCCAGCTCGGGAGCGAGCAGTACTTC. The chain combines TRBV5-1 with TRBJ2-5, with D tentatively TRBD2 (6 bases). The tail of the sequence fits TRBJ2-7 better, so the J call may be wrong. The CDR3 is made up of 12 amino acids. Germline V CDR1 and CDR2: SGHRS, YFSETQ.

The chain is built from TRBV30 and TRBJ2-5, with 10 bases aligning to TRBD1. The junction had 5 bases not matched to a gene; V was cut back by 4 bases and J by 3 bases. This CDR3 region has 14 residues. Germline V gives CDR1 GTSNPN, CDR2 SVGIG (reference sequence). The CDR3 protein is CAWNPDRGKETQYF. DNA of the CDR3: TGTGCCTGGAACCCGGACAGGGGGAAAGAGACCCAGTACTTC. The full variable domain, its missing parts supplied by reference TRBV30 and TRBJ2-5, is SQTIHQWPATLVQPVGSPLSLECTVEGTSNPNLYWYRQAAGRGLQLLFYSVGIGQISSEVPQNLSASRPQDRQFILSSKKLLLSDSGFYLCAWNPDRGKETQYFGPGTRLLVL.